A single sample is the source of the 26 T cell receptor beta chains below, sequenced in a study of blood T cell repertoires in COVID-19. Sequencing used immunoSEQ multiplex PCR; TCRdb keeps in-frame clones, though not all of them. The sample shows about 130,000 clones, 84% of them seen only once. The specimen was peripheral blood. The receptors here all came from a human donor in a cohort sampled during active COVID-19.

V and J are TRBV6-5 and TRBJ2-7; 12 nucleotides align to TRBD2. The germline CDR1 and CDR2 sequences are MNHEY and SVGAGI. The CDR3 totals 15 residues. After removal of 6 bases from V and 1 base from J, the junction contained 4 bases not matched to a gene. DNA of the CDR3: TGTGCCAGCAGGGTGACTAGCGGGAGTTCCTACGAGCAGTACTTC. Translating it yields CASRVTSGSSYEQYF.

The chain combines TRBV7-9 with TRBJ1-4, with TRBD1 matching over 9 bases. V lost 4 bases and J lost 8; bases outside the gene matches: 5. The germline CDR1 and CDR2 sequences are SEHNR and FQNEAQ (reference sequence). The CDR3 is 14 amino acids. The chain's CDR3 is CASSWDRAFEKLFF. DNA of the CDR3: TGTGCCAGCAGCTGGGACAGGGCTTTCGAAAAACTGTTTTTT.

The rearrangement uses TRBV5-4 and TRBJ2-1, with D maybe TRBD2 (5 bases). The V end was cut by 4 bases, the J end by 1 base, with 15 bases between. Germline loops: CDR1 SGHNT, CDR2 YYREEE (reference sequence). The CDR3 extends over 16 amino acids. The CDR3 sequence: CASSPEMIASYNEQFF. In DNA, the CDR3 is TGTGCCAGCAGCCCTGAGATGATAGCGTCCTACAATGAGCAGTTCTTC.

The rearrangement links TRBV9 to TRBJ1-2, with a tentative D call TRBD1 (6 bases). CDR3 length: 16 residues. Trimming took off 4 bases at V and 5 bases at J, with 21 bases between the two ends. Per germline, CDR1 SGDLS and CDR2 YYNGEE. CDR3 in amino acids: CASSSMAGADRYGYTF. The CDR3 nucleotides read TGTGCCAGCAGCTCCATGGCGGGGGCAGATCGGTATGGCTACACCTTC.

The chain combines TRBV6-6 with TRBJ2-7, with 8 nucleotides matching TRBD1. Per the germline V gene, CDR1 is MNHNY and CDR2 is SVGAGI (reference sequence). J lost 6 bases, V lost 4 bases, and 14 bases had no gene match. This CDR3 is 16 amino acids long. In DNA, the CDR3 is TGTGCCAGCAGTTTCCGCGGACAGGGATCCGTGGCCGAGCAGTACTTC. Translated: CASSFRGQGSVAEQYF.

The V and J genes are TRBV27 and TRBJ1-2; 8 bases agree with TRBD1. There are 14 residues in the CDR3. The germline V gene has CDR1 MNHEY and CDR2 SMNVEV (reference sequence). Trimming at V came to 5 bases and at J to 4 bases, leaving 6 bases not matched to a gene. The CDR3 DNA reads TGTGCCAGCAGTCCATCGGGACAGGTCTATGGCTACACCTTC. This gives the protein CASSPSGQVYGYTF.

For this clone: The junction shows a germline mismatch at one end, possibly a read error. The V and J genes are TRBV18 and TRBJ2-2; D is possibly TRBD2 (5 bases). CDR3 length: 13 amino acids. Germline CDR1 is KGHSH and CDR2 is LQKENI. Written as DNA, the CDR3 is TGTGCCAGCTCAGCTGTCCGCACTGGGGAGCCGTTTTTT. Its translation is CASSAVRTGEPFF.

V usage is TRBV5-1 and J usage is TRBJ1-2; 7 bases match TRBD1. This CDR3 comprises 12 residues. With 4 bases clipped from V and 5 bases from J, the junction kept 2 bases outside the gene matches. Germline values: CDR1 SGHRS, CDR2 YFSETQ. The CDR3 coding sequence is TGCGCCAGCAGCCAGGGGGGATATGGCTACACCTTC. Its protein product is CASSQGGYGYTF.

The J gene is TRBJ2-1, the V gene TRBV5-1, with TRBD2 identical over 11 bases. Germline V gene lookup returns CDR1 SGHRS and CDR2 YFSETQ. The CDR3 loop spans 16 amino acids. V lost 4 bases to trimming and J lost 4 bases; unmatched junction nucleotides: 7. The CDR3, as DNA: TGCGCCAGCAGCATAATAGCGGGGGGGCCTTACAATGAGCAGTTCTTC. Its translation: CASSIIAGGPYNEQFF.

V is TRBV1 and J is TRBJ1-1; TRBD1 is the table's D call and was not checked against the DNA. TRBV1 is tagged as a pseudogene. The CDR3 extends over 18 amino acids. The CDR3 here is CTSSQDRGPWEGDTEAFF. CDR3 DNA sequence: TGCACCAGCAGCCAAGACAGGGGTCCATGGGAAGGGGACACTGAAGCTTTCTTT.

This chain joins TRBV12-3 or TRBV12-4 and TRBJ2-1; 12 bases line up with TRBD2. Trimming removed 3 bases from V and 13 bases from J; junction bases left unmatched: 1. CDR3 size: 12 residues. In DNA, the CDR3 is TGTGCCAGCAGTTTGACTAGCGGGGGACAGTTCTTC. Its protein is CASSLTSGGQFF.

The chain uses TRBV6-6 and TRBJ2-7; the D gene is possibly TRBD2 (5 bases). V was clipped by 8 bases and J by 1 base, with 15 bases between them. The CDR3 is 14 residues long. CDR1 and CDR2 from the germline V gene are MNHNY and SVGAGI (reference sequence). In DNA, the CDR3 is TGTGCCAGCGTGACGACGGGGAGTTCCTACGAGCAGTACTTC. It codes for CASVTTGSSYEQYF.

This clone was detected once. The chain carries TRBV19 and TRBJ1-1; tentatively, D is TRBD1 (5 bases). CDR1 is LNHDA and CDR2 is SQIVND in the germline V gene (reference sequence). V lost 4 bases and J 6 bases, leaving 12 bases between the germline ends. CDR3 length: 13 amino acids. The CDR3 region has the DNA TGTGCCAGTAGTAGTGGGCCGGGGGCTGAAGCTTTCTTT. It encodes CASSSGPGAEAFF.

This rearrangement joins TRBV7-2 to TRBJ1-4; no definite D call. Germline V CDR1 and CDR2: SGHTA, FQGNSA. The CDR3 runs to 16 residues. Trimming removed 4 bases from V and 5 bases from J, with 17 bases in between. CDR3 DNA: TGTGCCAGCAGCTCCTACGGAGGCAGTCCAAATGAAAAACTGTTTTTT. The encoded protein is CASSSYGGSPNEKLFF.

The J gene is TRBJ2-2, the V gene TRBV5-1; 9 bases line up with TRBD1. V was pared by 6 bases and J by 6 bases, with 9 bases of the junction left unmatched. The germline CDR1 and CDR2 sequences are SGHRS and YFSETQ. The CDR3 is made up of 15 amino acids. The CDR3 is CASNPGTGSAGELFF. Written as DNA, the CDR3 is TGCGCCAGCAACCCCGGGACAGGGTCAGCCGGGGAGCTGTTTTTT.

CDR3 in amino acids: CASKDRGLESNQPQHF. The CDR3, as DNA: TGTGCCAGCAAGGACAGGGGGCTTGAGAGCAATCAGCCCCAGCATTTT. The chain has TRBV19 and TRBJ1-5; 11 bases match TRBD1. The CDR3 sequence is 16 residues long. The V segment lost 9 bases and the J segment 1 base; nucleotides outside the gene matches: 8. Germline V CDR1 and CDR2: LNHDA, SQIVND (reference sequence).

V usage is TRBV21-1 and J usage is TRBJ2-7; the D call of TRBD2 is as the table states it, not checked on the DNA. TRBV21-1 constitutes a pseudogene. The CDR3 length is 15 residues. The CDR3 reads CASSKAPDSCREQYF. For the CDR3, the DNA is TGTGCCAGCAGCAAAGCTCCGGACTCCTGCCGGGAGCAGTACTTC.

The V call is TRBV5-1, the J call TRBJ1-1, with D possibly matching TRBD1 (6 bases). V lost 5 bases, J lost 5 bases, and 16 bases lay in between. This CDR3 region has 14 residues. The germline CDR1 and CDR2 sequences are SGHRS and YFSETQ. CDR3 sequence (DNA): TGCGCCAGCAGTACAGTGCAGGGGCAGACTGAAGCTTTCTTT. This sequence encodes CASSTVQGQTEAFF.

A few counts support this clone. The chain couples TRBV19 to TRBJ1-2; D is ambiguous. The CDR3 is 13 residues long. V gave up 8 bases and J gave up 0 bases, with 10 bases separating them. Germline CDR1 and CDR2: LNHDA and SQIVND (reference sequence). The DNA for the CDR3 is TGTGCCAGTGCTGCCGGGTCTAACTATGGCTACACCTTC. Its protein is CASAAGSNYGYTF.

A single count supports this clone. The chain uses TRBV3-1 (or the pseudogene TRBV3-2) and TRBJ1-4; D call uncertain. The CDR3 has 13 amino acids. Per germline, CDR1 LGHDT and CDR2 YNNKEL (reference sequence). V was shortened by 1 base and J by 6 bases, with 6 bases between the two germline ends. This CDR3 is CASSQGDYEKLFF. The CDR3 DNA reads as TGTGCCAGCAGCCAAGGCGATTATGAAAAACTGTTTTTT.

The J gene is TRBJ1-2, the V gene TRBV12-3 or TRBV12-4; 7 nucleotides match TRBD1. This CDR3 has 13 residues. V trimming: 4 bases; J trimming: 4 bases; junction bases outside the gene matches: 3. The CDR3: CASSYRGAYGYTF. The CDR3 bases are TGTGCCAGCAGTTACAGGGGAGCCTATGGCTACACCTTC.

The V gene is TRBV6-5, the J gene TRBJ1-5; no firm D call. Germline assignment: CDR1 MNHEY and CDR2 SVGAGI. V was shortened by 5 bases and J by 0 bases, with 11 bases between the two germline ends. The CDR3 contains 15 residues. This CDR3 is CASSLTPYSNQPQHF. For the CDR3, the DNA is TGTGCCAGCAGTCTGACACCTTATAGCAATCAGCCCCAGCATTTT.

The chain employs TRBV7-2 and TRBJ2-7; tentative D call: TRBD2 (7 bases). Germline CDR1 SGHTA, CDR2 FQGNSA. The germline V and J ends were trimmed by 3 bases and 1 base, with 13 bases remaining between them. CDR3 length equals 15 residues. CDR3 nucleotides: TGTGCCAGCAGCTTGGGGCGGGGGCCGTCCTACGAGCAGTACTTC. Its protein is CASSLGRGPSYEQYF. Variable domain in full (rest from reference TRBV7-2 and TRBJ2-7): GAGVSQSPSNKVTEKGKDVELRCDPISGHTALYWYRQSLGQGLEFLIYFQGNSAPDKSGLPSDRFSAERTGGSVSTLTIQRTQQEDSAVYLCASSLGRGPSYEQYFGPGTRLTVT.

The rearrangement links TRBV19 to TRBJ2-1; D is unresolved. V lost 0 bases and J 4 bases, leaving 10 bases between the germline ends. From germline, CDR1 is LNHDA and CDR2 SQIVND (reference sequence). CDR3 length equals 15 residues. CDR3 in DNA: TGTGCCAGTAGTATAGATGACGGAGAGTACAATGAGCAGTTCTTC. Protein sequence: CASSIDDGEYNEQFF. Full variable domain (rest looked up from reference TRBV19 and TRBJ2-1): DGGITQSPKYLFRKEGQNVTLSCEQNLNHDAMYWYRQDPGQGLRLIYYSQIVNDFQKGDIAEGYSVSREKKESFPLTVTSAQKNPTAFYLCASSIDDGEYNEQFFGPGTRLTVL.

V and J are TRBV5-6 and TRBJ2-7; D gene ambiguous. The germline V gene has CDR1 SGHDT and CDR2 YYEEEE. V gave up 2 bases and J gave up 6 bases, with 12 bases separating them. The CDR3 runs 13 residues. For the CDR3, the DNA is TGTGCCAGCAGCTTAAATCCCTCCCCCGAGCAGTACTTC. It specifies CASSLNPSPEQYF.

This clone was counted once. This sequence joins TRBV19 and TRBJ2-6, with 7 bases identical to TRBD1. Germline values: CDR1 LNHDA, CDR2 SQIVND (reference sequence). J was trimmed by 3 bases and V by 5 bases; bases with no gene match: 4. The CDR3 covers 15 residues. The CDR3 sequence is CASSLQGYGANVLTF. The DNA for the CDR3 is TGTGCCAGTAGTCTACAGGGGTATGGGGCCAACGTCCTGACTTTC.